Presented here are 18 T cell receptor beta chains from one specimen sequenced in a study of T cells expressing NK-cell markers. With the 5' RACE reads reprocessed, TCRdb shows one record per CDR3 protein and no DNA. The repertoire table contains about 430,000 distinct CDR3 sequences. Material: blood T cells: a sorted CD56 or NKG2C T cell subset, CD4+ or CD8+ T cells, or bulk PBMC T cells (not recorded which). The receptors were gathered from a woman in her 50s in good health.

This sequence joins TRBV28 and TRBJ2-2; TCRdb selects TRBD1, and the lack of DNA leaves this call unchecked. In germline, CDR1 is MDHEN, CDR2 SYDVKM. The CDR3 length is 22 residues. The CDR3 is CASPFPAGEILPSFTNTGELFF.

The chain is built from TRBV29-1 and TRBJ2-4; TCRdb's assignment of TRBD1 cannot be checked, as there is no DNA. Germline CDR1 SQVTM, CDR2 ANQGSEA. The CDR3 is made up of 15 amino acids. CDR3 region: CSVGAGSGAKNIQYF.

The rearrangement links TRBV11-3 to TRBJ1-5. CDR1 is SGHNT and CDR2 is YENEEA in the germline V gene. This CDR3 is 12 amino acids long. CDR3 loop: CASSFPSQPQHF. The entire variable domain, with the rest obtained from reference TRBV11-3 and TRBJ1-5, is as follows: EAGVVQSPRYKIIEKKQPVAFWCNPISGHNTLYWYLQNLGQGPELLIRYENEEAVDDSQLPKDRFSAERLKGVDSTLKIQPAELGDSAVYLCASSFPSQPQHFGDGTRLSIL.

This chain uses TRBV28 with TRBJ1-1; TCRdb reports TRBD1, a call that lacks DNA to check it against. The CDR3 is made up of 16 amino acids. The V gene's germline CDR1 is MDHEN and CDR2 SYDVKM. The CDR3 sequence is CASSFQRGHMNTEAFF.

The chain has TRBV5-6 and TRBJ2-1; TCRdb selects TRBD2, and the lack of DNA leaves this call unchecked. The CDR3 extends over 15 amino acids. Germline-derived CDR1 and CDR2 are SGHDT and YYEEEE. The chain's CDR3 is CASSPIAGGPSEQFF.

The chain links TRBV11-3 to TRBJ2-1; without DNA, the TCRdb call of TRBD1 cannot be checked. Germline values: CDR1 SGHNT, CDR2 YENEEA. The CDR3 is made up of 16 amino acids. This CDR3 is CASSSPALVSSNEQFF.

The chain is built from TRBV11-1 and TRBJ1-1; the TRBD1 assignment by TCRdb is unverifiable without DNA. CDR3 length: 14 amino acids. The germline CDR1 and CDR2 sequences are SGHAT and FQDESV (reference sequence). The CDR3 reads CASSFRAVSTEAFF.

The gene calls are TRBV12-3 or TRBV12-4 and TRBJ2-3; there is no DNA to check the TCRdb D call of TRBD1. CDR3 length equals 13 residues. Here the CDR3 reads CASSGDRADTQYF.

This chain uses TRBV7-8 with TRBJ1-1; checking the TCRdb D call of TRBD1 is not possible without DNA. CDR1 and CDR2 from the germline V gene are SGHVS and FQNEAQ. This CDR3 has 13 residues. CDR3 in amino acids: CATSGRGNTEAFF.

This rearrangement joins TRBV12-3 or TRBV12-4 to TRBJ2-1; TCRdb's assignment of TRBD1 cannot be checked, as there is no DNA. The CDR3 length is 14 residues. The CDR3 reads CASSLGQGRDEQFF.

The chain links TRBV27 to TRBJ2-7; TCRdb selects TRBD2, and the lack of DNA leaves this call unchecked. The CDR3 totals 13 residues. Germline V gene lookup returns CDR1 MNHEY and CDR2 SMNVEV (reference sequence). CDR3 region: CASKAGGVYEQYF.

The chain uses TRBV10-3 and TRBJ1-1. Looked up from germline, CDR1 is ENHRY and CDR2 is SYGVKD. CDR3 size: 12 residues. CDR3 in amino acids: CAISAVNTEAFF.

V usage is TRBV5-6 and J usage is TRBJ1-1; the D gene TCRdb calls, TRBD1, cannot be checked with no DNA. The CDR3 covers 12 residues. CDR1 and CDR2 (germline): SGHDT, YYEEEE. The chain's CDR3 is CASSPGRHEAFF. Variable domain in full (rest from reference TRBV5-6 and TRBJ1-1): DAGVTQSPTHLIKTRGQQVTLRCSPKSGHDTVSWYQQALGQGPQFIFQYYEEEERQRGNFPDRFSGHQFPNYSSELNVNALLLGDSALYLCASSPGRHEAFFGQGTRLTVV.

The CDR3 sequence is CATSDPRDEQFF. This chain uses TRBV24-1 with TRBJ2-1; the D gene TCRdb calls, TRBD1, cannot be checked with no DNA. In germline, CDR1 is KGHDR, CDR2 SFDVKD. The CDR3 is 12 residues long.

The V gene is TRBV5-1, the J gene TRBJ2-2; TCRdb outputs TRBD2, but without DNA this stays unchecked. This CDR3 is built from 17 residues. Germline assignment: CDR1 SGHRS and CDR2 YFSETQ. The CDR3 spells CASSLVPRERDTGELFF.

The gene calls are TRBV4-1 and TRBJ2-3; the TRBD2 assignment by TCRdb is unverifiable without DNA. This CDR3 contains 16 residues. CDR1 and CDR2 (germline): MGHRA, YSYEKL. The CDR3 is CASSQPTSGRTDTQYF.

The chain joins TRBV11-3 to TRBJ2-5; TCRdb returns TRBD2, unconfirmable since there is no DNA. This CDR3 comprises 13 residues. Germline V lookup: CDR1 SGHNT, CDR2 YENEEA. CDR3 in amino acids: CASSSSGIGTQYF.

V gene TRBV2 combines with J gene TRBJ2-2. Germline assignment: CDR1 SNHLY and CDR2 FYNNEI. CDR3 length: 13 residues. The CDR3 sequence: CASSLGLVGELFF.